This TCR beta chain is from a study of T cell responses to AZD1222 COVID-19 vaccine. The CDR3 has 14 residues. The ends were cut back, 2 bases at V and 2 bases at J, with 8 bases in the middle. Germline V gene lookup returns CDR1 SGHNT and CDR2 YYREEE (reference sequence). Method: immunoSEQ multiplex PCR; TCRdb's copy keeps in-frame clones and lacks some. Seen here are roughly 100,000 clones, approximately 89% observed once, and the top ten hold roughly 10%. This material consisted of peripheral blood, taken 28 days after the second AZD1222 dose. This receptor was taken from an adult who received the AZD1222 COVID-19 vaccine. The V gene is TRBV5-4, the J gene TRBJ1-3, with D hard to call. The CDR3 loop reads CASSFAGPGNTIYF. CDR3 bases: TGTGCCAGCAGCTTTGCAGGCCCTGGAAACACCATATATTTT.